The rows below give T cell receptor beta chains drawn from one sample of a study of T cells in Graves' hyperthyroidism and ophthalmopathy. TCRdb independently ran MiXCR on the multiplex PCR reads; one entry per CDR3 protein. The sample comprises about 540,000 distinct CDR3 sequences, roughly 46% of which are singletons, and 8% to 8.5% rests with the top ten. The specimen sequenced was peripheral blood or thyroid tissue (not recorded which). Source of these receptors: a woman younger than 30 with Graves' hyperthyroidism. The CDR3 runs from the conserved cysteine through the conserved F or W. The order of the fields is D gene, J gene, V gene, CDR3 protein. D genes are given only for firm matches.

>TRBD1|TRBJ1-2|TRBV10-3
CAISLSTGVSYGYTF
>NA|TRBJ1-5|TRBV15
CATSRDRGFNQPQHF
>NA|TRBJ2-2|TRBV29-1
CSVESSPRELFF
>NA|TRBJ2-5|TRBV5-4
CACSTELETQYF
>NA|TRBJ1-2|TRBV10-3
CAISDQQQGVNGYTF
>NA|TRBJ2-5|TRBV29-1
CSVEDLFVRETQYF
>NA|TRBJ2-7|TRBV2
CAARDHEQYF
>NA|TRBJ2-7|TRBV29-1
CSVEDREGPYEQYF
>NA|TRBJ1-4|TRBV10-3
CAIRTAGSMPGPNEKLFF
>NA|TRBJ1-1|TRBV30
CAWNPGQSNTEAFF
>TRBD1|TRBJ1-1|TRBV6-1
CASTQTGDTEAFF
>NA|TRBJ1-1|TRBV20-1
CSARVLDRLNTEAFF
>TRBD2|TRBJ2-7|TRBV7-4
CASSLGQRGEQYF
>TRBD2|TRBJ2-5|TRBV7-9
CASSLVLTSGTQETQYF
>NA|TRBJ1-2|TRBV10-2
CASTDDRRYGYTF
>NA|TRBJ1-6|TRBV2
CASSQTGTPLHF
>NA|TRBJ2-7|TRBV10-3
CASSTYPDYEQYF
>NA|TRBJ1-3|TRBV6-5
CAISYSSLAAGNTIYF
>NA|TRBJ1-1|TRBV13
CASSHARDNLNTEAFF
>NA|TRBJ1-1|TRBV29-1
CSVVADSRQNFF
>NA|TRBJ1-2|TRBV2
CASSEMGRGSGHTF
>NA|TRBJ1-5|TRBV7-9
CASSLARLAGGRETQHF
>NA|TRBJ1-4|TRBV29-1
CSVRQGPEKLFF
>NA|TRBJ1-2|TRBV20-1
CSARQAGPYGYTF
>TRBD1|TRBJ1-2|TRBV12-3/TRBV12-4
CASSRDRGNYGYTF
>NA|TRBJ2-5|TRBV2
CASQRGFWETQYF
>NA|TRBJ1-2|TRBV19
CASSIVGDGYTF
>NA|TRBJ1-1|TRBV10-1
CASSESGGTEAFF
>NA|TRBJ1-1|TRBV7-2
CASSQGSRSNTEAFF
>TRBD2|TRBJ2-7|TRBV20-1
CSARDQTSGNYEQYF
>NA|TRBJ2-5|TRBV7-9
CASSVGPVETQYF
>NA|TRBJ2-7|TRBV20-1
CSARGPARGYYEQYF
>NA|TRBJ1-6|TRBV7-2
CASSLSRAYNSPLHF
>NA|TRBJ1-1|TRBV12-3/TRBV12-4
CASSLRSALEAFF
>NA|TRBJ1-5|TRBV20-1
CGAAGGGIHQPQHF
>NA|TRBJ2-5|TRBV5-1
CASSYEDLEETQYF
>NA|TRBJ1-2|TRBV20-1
CSASQIYGYTF
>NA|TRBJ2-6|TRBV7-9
CASSFFPKSGANVLAF
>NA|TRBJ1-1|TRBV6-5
CASSYYRVTNTEAFF
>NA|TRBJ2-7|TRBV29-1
CSVEGGLGAYEQYF
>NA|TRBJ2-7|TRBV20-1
CSARGGTVPYEQYF
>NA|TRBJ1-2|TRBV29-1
CSVGGRMNYGYTF
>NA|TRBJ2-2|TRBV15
CATSSSWFYTAGELFF